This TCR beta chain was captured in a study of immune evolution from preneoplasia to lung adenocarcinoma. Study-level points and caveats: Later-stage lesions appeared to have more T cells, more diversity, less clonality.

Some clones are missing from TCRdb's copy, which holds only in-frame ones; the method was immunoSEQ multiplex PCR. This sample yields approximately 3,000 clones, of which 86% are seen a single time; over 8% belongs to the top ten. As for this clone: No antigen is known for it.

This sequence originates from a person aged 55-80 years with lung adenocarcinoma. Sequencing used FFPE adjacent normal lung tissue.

The CDR3 here is CASSPALGMNTEAFF. CDR3 sequence (DNA): TGTGCCAGCAGCCCCGCCCTAGGAATGAACACTGAAGCTTTCTTT. V gene TRBV11-3 combines with J gene TRBJ1-1, with no clear D. CDR3 length: 15 amino acids. The germline gives CDR1 SGHNT, CDR2 YENEEA. Trimming stripped 5 bases from V and 0 bases from J, with 13 bases between.